This T cell receptor beta chain was sequenced for a study of blood T cell repertoires in COVID-19. Study at large: COVID-19 samples, acute and convalescent, were from the United States, Italy and Spain. PBMCs, B-cell-depleted T cells, or T cells provided the cDNA or gDNA that made up the material.

Some clones are missing from TCRdb's copy, which holds only in-frame ones; the method was immunoSEQ multiplex PCR. The data show around 400,000 clones, approximately 87% seen once. V shed 1 base and J 4 bases; nucleotides not matched to a gene: 9. This CDR3 comprises 16 residues. Looked up from germline, CDR1 is LGHDT and CDR2 is YNNKEL (reference sequence). Sequences were obtained from peripheral blood. This chain joins TRBV3-1 (or the pseudogene TRBV3-2) and TRBJ2-5, with TRBD2 matching 7 bases. The receptor comes from a woman aged 30 to 39 with COVID-19, enrolled during active disease. The CDR3 loop reads CASSQGTLGGRETQYF. CDR3 bases: TGTGCCAGCAGCCAAGGGACTCTAGGCGGGAGAGAGACCCAGTACTTC.